This is a list of T cell receptor beta chains from one sample in a study of immune evolution from preneoplasia to lung adenocarcinoma. Profiling relied on immunoSEQ multiplex PCR, and the TCRdb table lists in-frame clones only, not all of them. The sample lists about 41,000 clones, approximately 79% occurring once. Material: FFPE invasive lung adenocarcinoma tissue. These receptors all come from a person aged 55 to 75 with lung adenocarcinoma. CDR3s include the opening cysteine and the closing phenylalanine or tryptophan. A D gene is named only where the DNA matches it firmly. Not all rows give a size; the values are once, few, many and, for expanded clones, a class.

j_gene: TRBJ2-1
v_gene: TRBV4-1
abundance: .
d_gene: TRBD1
CDR3aa: CASSQGSRRDRVYNEQFF
CDR3nt: TGCGCCAGCAGCCAAGGAAGTCGCCGGGACAGGGTTTACAATGAGCAGTTCTTC

j_gene: TRBJ2-7
v_gene: TRBV19
abundance: few
d_gene: .
CDR3aa: CASSPQGFSYEQYF
CDR3nt: TGTGCCAGTAGCCCCCAGGGTTTTTCCTACGAGCAGTACTTC

j_gene: TRBJ2-2
v_gene: TRBV7-8
abundance: .
d_gene: .
CDR3aa: CASTLNRRNTGELFF
CDR3nt: TGTGCCAGCACCCTCAATAGGAGGAACACCGGGGAGCTGTTTTTT

j_gene: TRBJ2-3
v_gene: TRBV9
abundance: .
d_gene: TRBD2
CDR3aa: CASSVAGREGRDTQYF
CDR3nt: TGTGCCAGCAGCGTAGCGGGGCGGGAGGGCCGTGATACGCAGTATTTT

j_gene: TRBJ1-2
v_gene: TRBV2
abundance: once
d_gene: TRBD1
CDR3aa: CASRVQGTTGGYTF
CDR3nt: TGTGCCAGCAGGGTACAGGGGACCACAGGAGGCTACACCTTC

j_gene: TRBJ2-7
v_gene: TRBV11-3
abundance: once
d_gene: .
CDR3aa: CASSLERDNEQYF
CDR3nt: TGTGCCAGCAGCTTAGAGAGGGACAACGAGCAGTACTTC

j_gene: TRBJ1-2
v_gene: TRBV7-9
abundance: .
d_gene: TRBD1
CDR3aa: CASSPDRVYGYTF
CDR3nt: TGTGCCAGCAGCCCGGACAGGGTCTATGGCTACACCTTC

j_gene: TRBJ2-2
v_gene: TRBV30
abundance: .
d_gene: .
CDR3aa: CAWTKLDTGELFF
CDR3nt: TGTGCCTGGACGAAACTAGACACCGGGGAGCTGTTTTTT

j_gene: TRBJ2-1
v_gene: TRBV9
abundance: once
d_gene: TRBD1
CDR3aa: CASSSRDRQYNEQFF
CDR3nt: TGTGCCAGTAGCTCCCGGGACAGACAATACAATGAGCAGTTCTTC

j_gene: TRBJ1-5
v_gene: TRBV19
abundance: .
d_gene: .
CDR3aa: CASSITGPGQPQHF
CDR3nt: TGTGCCAGTAGTATTACAGGGCCGGGTCAGCCCCAGCATTTT

j_gene: TRBJ2-7
v_gene: TRBV6-6
abundance: .
d_gene: .
CDR3aa: CASSSSLSYEQYF
CDR3nt: TGTGCCAGCAGTTCATCCTTATCCTACGAGCAGTACTTC

j_gene: TRBJ1-1
v_gene: TRBV5-5
abundance: large
d_gene: .
CDR3aa: CASSTGEAFF
CDR3nt: TGTGCCAGCAGCACGGGGGAAGCTTTCTTT

j_gene: TRBJ2-2
v_gene: TRBV7-9
abundance: .
d_gene: .
CDR3aa: CASSSAMRGELFF
CDR3nt: TGTGCCAGCAGCTCCGCAATGCGCGGGGAGCTGTTTTTT

j_gene: TRBJ2-3
v_gene: TRBV7-3
abundance: few
d_gene: .
CDR3aa: CASSSGVVDTQYF
CDR3nt: TGTGCCAGCAGCTCCGGGGTCGTGGATACGCAGTATTTT

j_gene: TRBJ2-2
v_gene: TRBV4-1
abundance: .
d_gene: .
CDR3aa: CASSQVAWRRGTGELFF
CDR3nt: TGCGCCAGCAGCCAAGTGGCTTGGCGCCGAGGCACCGGGGAGCTGTTTTTT

j_gene: TRBJ2-3
v_gene: TRBV5-6
abundance: .
d_gene: .
CDR3aa: CASRVVGTDTQYF
CDR3nt: TGTGCCAGCAGAGTGGTAGGCACAGATACGCAGTATTTT

j_gene: TRBJ1-2
v_gene: TRBV9
abundance: .
d_gene: .
CDR3aa: CASSATELANYGYTF
CDR3nt: TGTGCCAGCAGCGCGACCGAATTAGCTAACTATGGCTACACCTTC

j_gene: TRBJ2-3
v_gene: TRBV2
abundance: .
d_gene: TRBD2
CDR3aa: CASSQNKREDRTDTQYF
CDR3nt: TGTGCCAGCAGTCAAAACAAGCGGGAGGACCGCACAGATACGCAGTATTTT

j_gene: TRBJ1-2
v_gene: TRBV7-2
abundance: .
d_gene: TRBD1
CDR3aa: CASSPNRGGGYTF
CDR3nt: TGTGCCAGCAGCCCGAACAGGGGAGGGGGCTACACCTTC

j_gene: TRBJ1-1
v_gene: TRBV19
abundance: .
d_gene: .
CDR3aa: CASSMKVNTEAFF
CDR3nt: TGTGCCAGTAGTATGAAGGTGAACACTGAAGCTTTCTTT

j_gene: TRBJ2-3
v_gene: TRBV19
abundance: .
d_gene: TRBD2
CDR3aa: CASSFRLAGTDTQYF
CDR3nt: TGTGCCAGTAGTTTCCGACTAGCGGGGACAGATACGCAGTATTTT

j_gene: TRBJ2-1
v_gene: TRBV19
abundance: .
d_gene: TRBD2
CDR3aa: CASRLAGGQFF
CDR3nt: TGTGCCAGTAGACTAGCGGGAGGGCAGTTCTTC

j_gene: TRBJ2-3
v_gene: TRBV2
abundance: .
d_gene: TRBD2
CDR3aa: CASNRLAQPTDTQYF
CDR3nt: TGTGCCAGCAATCGACTAGCGCAACCCACAGATACGCAGTATTTT